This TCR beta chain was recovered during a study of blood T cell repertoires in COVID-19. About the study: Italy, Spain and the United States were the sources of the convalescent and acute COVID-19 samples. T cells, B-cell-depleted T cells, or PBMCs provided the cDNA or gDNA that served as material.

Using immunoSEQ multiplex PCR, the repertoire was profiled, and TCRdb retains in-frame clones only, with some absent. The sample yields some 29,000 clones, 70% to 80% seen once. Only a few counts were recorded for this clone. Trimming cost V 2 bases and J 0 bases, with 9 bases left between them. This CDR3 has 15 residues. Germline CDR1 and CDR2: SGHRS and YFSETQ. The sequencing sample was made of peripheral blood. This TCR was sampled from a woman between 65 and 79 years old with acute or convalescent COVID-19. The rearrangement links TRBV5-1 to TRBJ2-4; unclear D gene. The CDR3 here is CASSLGGLAKNIQYF. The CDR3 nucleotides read TGCGCCAGCAGCTTAGGCGGATTAGCCAAAAACATTCAGTACTTC.